This paragraph reports one TCR beta chain. It lacks a known antigen. Base qualities were left out, and no much larger clone turns up one base away. This entry comes from a study of blood T cell repertoires in COVID-19 (dated by TCRdb to 2018 to 2021). Regarding the study in general: Samples covering the acute and convalescent phases of COVID-19 were provided by collaborators in the United States, Italy and Spain. The material from the prospective study consisted of cDNA or gDNA derived from T cells, B-cell-depleted T cells, or PBMCs. Subjects who had been exposed to COVID-19, were actively infected with it, or had recovered from it provided the deeply sampled blood TCRbeta repertoires that made up the dataset. The repertoires were released in a freely available public database intended as a resource for research on the immune response to SARS-CoV-2. Samples came from the ongoing ImmuneRACE study (first 160 participants) plus 1,254 subjects from 6 global collaborators. The sample metadata nearly always contained a de-identified subject ID, COVID-19 status, age in years and sex. Where available, HLA class I and class II types were obtained from metadata supplied by the sample provider rather than from assay-based typing.

Paper-wide results and their limitations: Clinical and demographic metadata were provided uncurated, with the amount varying by source and participant.

The germline ends are 12 bases apart after V is trimmed by 5 bases and J by 2 bases. Taken from the germline V gene (reference sequence), the CDR1 and CDR2 loops are LNHDA and SQIVND. From its cysteine to its phenylalanine, the CDR3 spans 14 amino acids. Just the 42-base CDR3 DNA is kept, in frame starting at base 1. Participants in the prospective study were aged roughly 18 to 100 years, lived in about two dozen United States geographic areas, and enrolled through a virtual design. Cohort assignment in the prospective study relied on participant-reported clinical history from a screening survey and a study questionnaire. Exposed participants had been in contact, within 2 weeks of entering the study, with a person who had a PCR-confirmed or clinician-diagnosed case of COVID-19. Each participant in the prospective study had whole blood, serum and a nasopharyngeal or oropharyngeal swab collected by mobile phlebotomists. Participants in the prospective study had the option to provide additional blood draws and questionnaires over a roughly 2-month period. Before DNA extraction, blood samples from the prospective study were shipped at room temperature or frozen.

TCRbeta CDR3 regions were amplified from genomic DNA by means of the immunoSEQ Assay, a bias-controlled multiplex PCR. The paper's processing steps were these. The number of nucleated cells in each sample was estimated from the amplification of reference gene primers within the assay. To quantify the absolute abundance of each unique TCRbeta CDR3 rearrangement, sequence reads were collapsed and filtered. For each sample, productive Simpson clonality was calculated by taking the square root of Simpson's diversity index across productive rearrangements. Drawn from immuneACCESS, this table holds only the in-frame rearrangements with V and J called that TCRdb kept. Clones are partly lost; checked studies trace under half to an unresolved V gene and leave the rest unexplained. V, J and clone size are those of that table, while D and trimming were read from the DNA. Within this sample are about 430,000 clones, with over 75% of them counted one time only. 1.4% of the sample is in the top ten clones.

The sequence derives from a woman under 30 who had been exposed to COVID-19. Sequenced: PBMCs or T cells enriched from blood (not recorded which). The chain couples TRBV19 to TRBJ1-2; perhaps TRBD1 is the D gene, with 5 bases matching. CDR3 loop: CASSGGLRNYGYTF. The DNA sequence follows: TGTGCCAGTAGTGGGGGACTCCGGAACTATGGCTACACCTTC. Where the CDR3 stops, the reference TRBV19 and TRBJ1-2 genes take over; the full variable domain is DGGITQSPKYLFRKEGQNVTLSCEQNLNHDAMYWYRQDPGQGLRLIYYSQIVNDFQKGDIAEGYSVSREKKESFPLTVTSAQKNPTAFYLCASSGGLRNYGYTFGSGTRLTVV.